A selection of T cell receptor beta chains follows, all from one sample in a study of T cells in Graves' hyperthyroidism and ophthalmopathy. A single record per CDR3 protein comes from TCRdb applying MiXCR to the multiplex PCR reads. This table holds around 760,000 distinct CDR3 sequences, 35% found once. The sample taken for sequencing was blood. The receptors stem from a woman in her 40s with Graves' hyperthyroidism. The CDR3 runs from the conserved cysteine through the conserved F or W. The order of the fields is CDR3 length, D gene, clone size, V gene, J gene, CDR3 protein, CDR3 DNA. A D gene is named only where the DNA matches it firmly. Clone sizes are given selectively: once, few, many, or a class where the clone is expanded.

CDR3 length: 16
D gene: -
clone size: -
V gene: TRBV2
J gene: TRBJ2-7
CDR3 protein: CASRTTGGLPPYEQYF
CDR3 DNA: TGTGCCAGCAGGACAACGGGCGGTCTGCCTCCCTACGAGCAGTACTTC

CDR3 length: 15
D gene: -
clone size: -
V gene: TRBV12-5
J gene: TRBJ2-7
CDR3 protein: CASGFPQTGPYEQYF
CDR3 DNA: TGTGCTAGTGGTTTCCCTCAGACGGGCCCTTACGAGCAGTACTTC

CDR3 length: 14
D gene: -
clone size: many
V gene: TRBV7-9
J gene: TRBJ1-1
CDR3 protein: CASSLGGTNTEAFF
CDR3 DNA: TGTGCCAGCAGCTTAGGAGGGACCAACACTGAAGCTTTCTTT

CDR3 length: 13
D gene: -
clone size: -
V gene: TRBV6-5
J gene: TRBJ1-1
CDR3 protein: CACSYVLNTEAFF
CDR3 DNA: TGTGCCTGCAGTTACGTTTTGAACACTGAAGCTTTCTTT

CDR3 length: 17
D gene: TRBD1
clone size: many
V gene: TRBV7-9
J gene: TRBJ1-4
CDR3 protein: CASSPPLIDRGNEKLFF
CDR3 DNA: TGTGCCAGCAGCCCGCCCTTAATTGACAGGGGTAATGAAAAACTGTTTTTT

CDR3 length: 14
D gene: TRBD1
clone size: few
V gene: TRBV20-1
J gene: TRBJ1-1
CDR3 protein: CSARVGSGGTEAFF
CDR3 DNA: TGCAGTGCTAGAGTAGGGTCAGGGGGGACTGAAGCTTTCTTT

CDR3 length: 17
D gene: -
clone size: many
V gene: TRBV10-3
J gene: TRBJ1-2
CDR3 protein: CAISDLTGRQTNYGYTF
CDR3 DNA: TGTGCCATCAGTGACCTGACAGGCCGACAGACTAACTATGGCTACACCTTC

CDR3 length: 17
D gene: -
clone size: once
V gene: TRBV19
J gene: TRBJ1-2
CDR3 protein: CASSPEVWILATRGYTF
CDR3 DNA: TGTGCCAGTAGTCCCGAGGTGTGGATACTCGCAACGAGAGGCTACACCTTC

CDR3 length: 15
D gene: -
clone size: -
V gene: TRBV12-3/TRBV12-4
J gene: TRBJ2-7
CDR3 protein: CASSPGTGDIYEQYF
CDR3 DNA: TGTGCCAGCAGCCCTGGGACTGGGGACATCTACGAGCAGTACTTC

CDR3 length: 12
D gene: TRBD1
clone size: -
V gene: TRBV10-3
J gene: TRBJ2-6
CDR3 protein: CAIAGTDNVLTF
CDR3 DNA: TGTGCCATCGCCGGGACAGACAACGTCCTGACTTTC

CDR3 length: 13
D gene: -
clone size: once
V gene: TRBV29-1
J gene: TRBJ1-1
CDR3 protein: CSVRGQMNTEAFF
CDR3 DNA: TGCAGCGTTCGCGGACAGATGAACACTGAAGCTTTCTTT

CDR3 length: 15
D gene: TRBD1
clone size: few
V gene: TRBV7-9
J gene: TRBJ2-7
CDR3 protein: CASSESGTDPYEQYF
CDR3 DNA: TGTGCCAGCAGCGAATCCGGGACAGATCCCTACGAGCAGTACTTC

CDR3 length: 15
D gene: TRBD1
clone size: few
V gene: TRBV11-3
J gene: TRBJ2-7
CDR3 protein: CASSLGADRAYEQYF
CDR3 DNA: TGTGCCAGCAGCTTAGGTGCGGACAGGGCCTACGAGCAGTACTTC

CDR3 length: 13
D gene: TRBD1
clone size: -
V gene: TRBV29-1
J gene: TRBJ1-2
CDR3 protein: CSVARDRGYGYTF
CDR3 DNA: TGCAGCGTTGCCCGGGACAGGGGCTATGGCTACACCTTC

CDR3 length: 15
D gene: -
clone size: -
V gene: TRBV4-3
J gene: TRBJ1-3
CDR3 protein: CASSLGGVLENTIYF
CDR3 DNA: TGCGCCAGCAGCCTCGGCGGAGTTTTGGAAAACACCATATATTTT

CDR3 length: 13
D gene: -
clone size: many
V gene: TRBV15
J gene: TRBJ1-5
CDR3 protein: CATSSGEYQPQHF
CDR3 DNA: TGTGCCACCAGCTCCGGGGAGTATCAGCCCCAGCATTTT

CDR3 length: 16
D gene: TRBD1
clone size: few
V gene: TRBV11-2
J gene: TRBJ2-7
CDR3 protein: CASSLDRGQGLYEQYF
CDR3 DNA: TGTGCCAGCAGCTTAGATAGGGGACAGGGGTTGTACGAGCAGTACTTC

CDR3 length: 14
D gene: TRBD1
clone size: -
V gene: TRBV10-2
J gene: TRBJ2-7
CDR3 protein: CASSAGTGFHGRYF
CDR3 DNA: TGCGCCAGCAGTGCCGGGACAGGGTTCCACGGGCGGTACTTC

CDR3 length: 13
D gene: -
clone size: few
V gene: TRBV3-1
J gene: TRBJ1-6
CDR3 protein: CASSQDFRGALHF
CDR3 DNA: TGTGCCAGCAGCCAAGACTTCCGGGGGGCCCTCCACTTT

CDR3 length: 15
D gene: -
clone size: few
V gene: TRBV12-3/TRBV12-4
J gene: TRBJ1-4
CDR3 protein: CASSQRGGGDEKLFF
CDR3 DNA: TGTGCCAGCAGCCAAAGGGGTGGAGGGGATGAAAAACTGTTTTTT

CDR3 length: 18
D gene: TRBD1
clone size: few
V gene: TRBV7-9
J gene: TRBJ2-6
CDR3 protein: CASSLEAGGLSGANVLTF
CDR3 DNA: TGTGCCAGCAGCTTGGAGGCAGGGGGCCTATCTGGGGCCAACGTCTTGACTTTC

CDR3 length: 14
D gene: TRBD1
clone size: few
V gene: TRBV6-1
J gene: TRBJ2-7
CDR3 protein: CASRETGSLHEQYF
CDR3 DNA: TGTGCCAGCAGAGAGACAGGGAGTCTGCACGAGCAGTACTTC